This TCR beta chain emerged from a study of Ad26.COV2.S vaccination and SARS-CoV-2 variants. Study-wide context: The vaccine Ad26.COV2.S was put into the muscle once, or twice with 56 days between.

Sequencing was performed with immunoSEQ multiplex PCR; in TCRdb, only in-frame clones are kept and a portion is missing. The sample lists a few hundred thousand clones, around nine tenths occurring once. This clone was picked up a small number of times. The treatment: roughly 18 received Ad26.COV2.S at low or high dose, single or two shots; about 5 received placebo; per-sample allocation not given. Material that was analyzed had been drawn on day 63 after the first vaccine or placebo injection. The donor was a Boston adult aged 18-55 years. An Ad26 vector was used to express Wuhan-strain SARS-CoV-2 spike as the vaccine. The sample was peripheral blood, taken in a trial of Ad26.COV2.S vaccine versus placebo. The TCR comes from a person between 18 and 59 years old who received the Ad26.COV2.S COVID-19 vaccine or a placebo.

The CDR3 nucleotides are TGTGCCAGCTCACGACTAGCGGGAGACAATGAGCAGTTCTTC. Its protein product is CASSRLAGDNEQFF. V gene TRBV18 combines with J gene TRBJ2-1, with TRBD2 matching over 12 bases. J lost 5 bases, V lost 4 bases, and 0 bases had no gene match. Germline values: CDR1 KGHSH, CDR2 LQKENI. The CDR3 length is 14 residues.